In this sample, the clone carrying this T cell receptor (beta chain) turned up a few times. Its antigen is as yet unknown. The data originate from a study of T cells after yellow fever vaccination. Study context: SMART-Seq v4 Ultra Low Input prepared the low-cell-number fractions.

CDR3 length: 15 residues. V was pared by 5 bases and J by 1 base, with 4 bases of the junction left unmatched. From germline, CDR1 is WSHSY and CDR2 SAAADI. Template switching with 5'RACE generated the TCR cDNA and added a universal primer site and UMIs. One entry per CDR3 protein, called by TCRdb with MiXCR from the 5' RACE reads. In the table there are some 73,000 distinct CDR3 sequences, 7.5% to 9% of which are singletons. Overall study results and limits: The booster response re-showed most primary clones: approximately 97% CD4, around 85% CD8. The secondary response was weaker, and its peak arrived faster, on day 5 versus 15.

V is TRBV10-2 and J is TRBJ2-3; 9 nucleotides align to TRBD2. The sequenced sample was CD8+ T cells sorted from PBMCs, obtained on the day of the yellow fever booster vaccination. This TCR derives from a man aged 25 to 40 who received the YFV17D yellow fever vaccine. This CDR3 is CASSLAGVGTDTQYF. The CDR3 DNA is TGCGCCAGCAGTTTAGCGGGAGTGGGCACAGATACGCAGTATTTT.